This T cell receptor beta chain stems from a study of CD8+CD57+ T cells in acquired aplastic anemia. Overall study context: An average of roughly 3 ug of DNA was obtained from sorted CD4+ and CD8+ cells. Study results and limitations: Patients did not significantly differ from controls in CD8+ Simpson's diversity. More than 25 was the count of CD8+ CDR3 sequences that patients shared with controls.

Profiling that covered TCR beta VDJ and CDR3 relied on genomic DNA as its template. From the reads, TCRdb called clonotypes with MiXCR, one entry per CDR3 protein. The sample contains 250,000 to 300,000 distinct CDR3 sequences, approximately 57% of which appear only once. The V and J ends lost 1 base and 6 bases, in that order; junction bases with no gene match: 2. The CDR3 loop spans 14 amino acids. The germline gives CDR1 SEHNR, CDR2 FQNEAQ (reference sequence). As concerns this clonotype: The antigen is not known.

Patients selected for sequencing had displayed CD8+CD57+ cell expansion by flow cytometry. Blood was sampled before the patients had received any therapy. Material for sequencing was sorted CD4+, CD8+, or CD8+CD57+ T cells (not recorded which) from PBMCs. The sequence derives from a human donor with aplastic anemia. V is TRBV7-9 and J is TRBJ2-7; the match to TRBD1 covers 11 bases. As DNA, the CDR3 is TGTGCCAGCAGCTTAGGGGACAGGGGGACCGAGCAGTACTTC. It yields the protein CASSLGDRGTEQYF.